A selection of T cell receptor beta chains follows, all from one sample in a study of tumor T cells in aggressive B-cell lymphoma. This table comes from immunoSEQ multiplex PCR, and its TCRdb copy is limited to in-frame clones, with some not included. There are 5,400 or so clones in the sample; approximately 86% occur only once, and approximately 3% lies in the top ten. Sequenced sample: tumor tissue. The receptor source for this set is an adult with diffuse large B cell lymphoma. Both conserved end residues are part of each CDR3. Each record gives: V gene, J gene, CDR3 length, CDR3 protein.

v_call: TRBV7-3
j_call: TRBJ2-6
cdr3_length: 15
cdr3_aa: CATGTGLTGANVLTF

v_call: TRBV5-6
j_call: TRBJ1-1
cdr3_length: 15
cdr3_aa: CASSPVGGMNTEAFF

v_call: TRBV7-9
j_call: TRBJ2-5
cdr3_length: 16
cdr3_aa: CASSSPTGTGKETQYF

v_call: TRBV7-2
j_call: TRBJ2-3
cdr3_length: 14
cdr3_aa: CASRNRQGMDTQYF

v_call: TRBV10-3
j_call: TRBJ1-4
cdr3_length: 16
cdr3_aa: CAISEGAGGGNEKLFF

v_call: TRBV7-2
j_call: TRBJ2-7
cdr3_length: 14
cdr3_aa: CASSFQTGSYEQYF

v_call: TRBV7-2
j_call: TRBJ1-1
cdr3_length: 14
cdr3_aa: CASSLYRMNTEAFF

v_call: TRBV11-2
j_call: TRBJ2-1
cdr3_length: 16
cdr3_aa: CASSLGAGGSYNEQFF

v_call: TRBV6-5
j_call: TRBJ1-1
cdr3_length: 13
cdr3_aa: CASSLGQFTEAFF

v_call: TRBV14
j_call: TRBJ2-1
cdr3_length: 17
cdr3_aa: CASSQEGTSGMRDEQFF

v_call: TRBV5-5
j_call: TRBJ2-4
cdr3_length: 14
cdr3_aa: CASSPSGGKNIQYF

v_call: TRBV7-2
j_call: TRBJ2-1
cdr3_length: 16
cdr3_aa: CASSLARASGRNEQFF

v_call: TRBV7-3
j_call: TRBJ2-3
cdr3_length: 13
cdr3_aa: CASSFYVTDTQYF

v_call: TRBV4-3
j_call: TRBJ1-1
cdr3_length: 15
cdr3_aa: CASSRVTGANTEAFF

v_call: TRBV23-1
j_call: TRBJ2-7
cdr3_length: 15
cdr3_aa: CASSQPPGHFTEQYF

v_call: TRBV5-1
j_call: TRBJ2-7
cdr3_length: 12
cdr3_aa: CASAGITYEQYF

v_call: TRBV6-5
j_call: TRBJ2-3
cdr3_length: 14
cdr3_aa: CASSYSRDTDTQYF